The sequence of this T cell receptor beta chain was determined in a study of CD8+ T cells in alopecia areata. Per germline, CDR1 SGHNT and CDR2 YYREEE (reference sequence). V lost 3 bases to trimming and J lost 5 bases, with 5 bases between them. This CDR3 is built from 11 residues. General study points: Among the 100 top clones, expanded CD8+ clones, like scalp clonality, were significantly decreased by tofacitinib. There was only one nonresponder, so it was unclear how baseline CD8+ expansion relates to response.

The authors extracted RNA and reverse transcribed it into cDNA as the sequencing template. Method: immunoSEQ multiplex PCR; TCRdb's copy keeps in-frame clones and lacks some. Here the sample spans 150,000 or so clones, 85% to 90% being singletons. Treatment defined: oral pan-JAK inhibitor, 5-10 mg twice daily. With regard to this clone: The antigen is not known.

The clonotype comes from a human donor with alopecia areata. This material consisted of CD8+ T cells sorted from blood, taken at week 4, from a patient treated with tofacitinib. The chain carries TRBV5-4 and TRBJ2-5; D is unresolved. The CDR3 sequence is CASSSRETQYF. Written as DNA, the CDR3 is TGTGCCAGCAGCTCCCGGGAGACCCAGTACTTC.